This T cell receptor beta chain was retrieved from a study of T-cell reconstitution after alpha-beta-depleted transplantation in children. The study, taken as a whole, reports: Where alpha-beta T cells came from about two months after transplant was reportedly several hundred expanded graft clones. At the one-year point after transplant, T-cell counts and TCRbeta diversity were found to come mostly from T cells that had been newly produced.

A library of TCRbeta sequences, prepared with unique molecular identifiers, was generated. TCRdb fed the PCR reads into MiXCR, producing one record per CDR3 protein. The table has nearly 350,000 distinct CDR3 sequences, 15% to 20% seen once. This clonotype has just a few counts. No antigen is known for it. Germline CDR1 is SGHKS and CDR2 is YYEKEE (reference sequence). Unmatched junction bases numbered 12, after V lost 2 bases and J lost 7 bases. CDR3 length: 16 amino acids. This clonotype was obtained from a male patient between 2 and 10 years old who had a stem cell transplant for acute lymphoblastic leukemia, so the T cells may come from the graft donor. V gene TRBV5-5 combines with J gene TRBJ2-1, with 7 bases fitting TRBD2. This sample comprised PBMCs, mostly from graft donor cells, obtained 360 days after TCRalphabeta/CD19-depleted stem cell transplant. This chain's CDR3 is CASSFLAGRSTNEQFF. The CDR3, as DNA: TGTGCCAGCAGCTTTTTAGCGGGTAGGAGCACAAATGAGCAGTTCTTC.